The clone carrying this T cell receptor beta chain came up a few times. Its antigen remains unidentified. TCRdb keeps only in-frame clones here, not all; method: immunoSEQ multiplex PCR. The table has about 31,000 clones, roughly four fifths seen once. Before sequencing, viral peptide pools were used by the ViraFEST assay to expand antigen-specific CD4+ T cells. With 10 days of culture completed, CD4+ T cells were isolated. Every participant took two doses of the BNT162b2 or mRNA-1273 vaccine. This sample is part of a study of vaccination effects on CD4 cells after COVID-19. V was pared by 3 bases and J by 7 bases, with 8 bases of the junction left unmatched. Germline CDR1 ENHRY, CDR2 SYGVKD. CDR3 length equals 15 residues.

This TCR was recovered from a human donor who received a COVID-19 vaccine. The starting material was CD4+ T cells from PBMCs cultured with HCoV-229E spike peptides, obtained after COVID-19 vaccination. This chain links TRBV10-3 with TRBJ2-1; 8 bases are shared with TRBD1. The CDR3 DNA reads as TGTGCCATCAGTGAAAGGACAGGGAACTTGAATGAGCAGTTCTTC. It is translated as CAISERTGNLNEQFF.